The 20 T cell receptor beta chains below all came from one sample that was sequenced in a study of blood T cells in healthy people across ages. A second 7 to 11 cycle PCR used barcoded and J-beta primers. MiXCR, run by TCRdb on the 5' RACE reads, gives a single entry per CDR3 protein. The sample consists of more than 700,000 distinct CDR3 sequences, roughly 50% of them appearing once. The material sequenced was blood. The receptors were gathered from a man at least 80 years old in good health.

The genes are TRBV5-1 and TRBJ2-1; 7 positions match TRBD1. Trimming cost V 4 bases and J 3 bases; bases outside gene matches: 7. Looked up from germline, CDR1 is SGHRS and CDR2 is YFSETQ. CDR3 size: 15 residues. The CDR3 sequence is CASSAEGALYNEQFF. CDR3 bases: TGCGCCAGCAGCGCCGAGGGGGCCCTCTACAATGAGCAGTTCTTC.

The V gene is TRBV2, the J gene TRBJ1-1; tentative D call: TRBD1 (5 bases). V lost 5 bases and J lost 7, with 11 bases in between. This CDR3 has 12 residues. Per germline, CDR1 SNHLY and CDR2 FYNNEI. The CDR3 loop is CASSSTVYEAFF. As DNA, the CDR3 is TGTGCCAGCAGTTCGACAGTGTATGAAGCTTTCTTT.

For this clonotype: Relative to the germline gene, one junction end is altered; a read error may explain this. This chain joins TRBV5-6 and TRBJ2-4, with 11 nucleotides matching TRBD2. The last part of the DNA fits TRBJ2-7 better; the J call may be wrong. CDR3 length: 16 amino acids. The germline V gene encodes CDR1 SGHDT and CDR2 YYEEEE. The DNA of the CDR3 is TGTGCCGGCAGCTTAGGACTAGCGGGCTCTACCTACGAGCAGTACTTC. Its translation is CAGSLGLAGSTYEQYF.

The rearrangement links TRBV3-1 to TRBJ1-1; possibly TRBD1 for D (6 bases). V was shortened by 3 bases and J by 1 base, with 9 bases between the two germline ends. The length of the CDR3 is 14 residues. Germline V gene data show CDR1 as LGHDT and CDR2 as YNNKEL (reference sequence). The CDR3 protein is CASSQMTGNTEAFF. The CDR3 DNA is TGTGCCAGCAGCCAGATGACAGGGAACACTGAAGCTTTCTTT.

This sequence joins TRBV7-2 and TRBJ2-7; 11 bases match TRBD2. Germline CDR1 is SGHTA and CDR2 is FQGNSA. Unmatched junction bases numbered 6, after V lost 5 bases and J lost 6 bases. The CDR3 loop spans 14 amino acids. The CDR3 protein is CASSEGTSGCEQYF. The CDR3 DNA sequence: TGTGCCAGCAGCGAAGGGACTAGCGGCTGCGAGCAGTACTTC.

The rearrangement uses TRBV9 and TRBJ2-5; 12 nucleotides match TRBD2. This CDR3 has 15 amino acids. The V and J ends lost 4 bases and 11 bases, in that order; junction bases with no gene match: 12. Germline V gives CDR1 SGDLS, CDR2 YYNGEE. CDR3 DNA sequence: TGTGCCAGCAGCCTAGCGGGAGGGGTAGGGAATGAGCAGTACTTC. Its protein product is CASSLAGGVGNEQYF.

Worth noting for this clonotype: An end of the junction does not agree with germline; a read error may underlie this. The chain couples TRBV12-3 or TRBV12-4 to TRBJ2-5, with 7 bases that match TRBD2. This CDR3 has 16 residues. The CDR3 sequence: CASSHFPGTNQEAQYF. The CDR3 region has the DNA TGTGCCAGCAGTCATTTCCCGGGGACTAACCAAGAGGCCCAGTACTTC.

V and J are TRBV4-1 and TRBJ2-1; D ambiguous. Germline CDR1 is MGHRA and CDR2 is YSYEKL. The V and J ends lost 3 bases and 1 base respectively, with 13 bases between them. The CDR3 sequence is 16 residues long. The CDR3 reads CASSQSQARSYNEQFF. CDR3 DNA sequence: TGCGCCAGCAGCCAGTCTCAGGCCCGTTCCTACAATGAGCAGTTCTTC.

The chain couples TRBV5-4 to TRBJ2-7; 9 bases align to TRBD2. The CDR3 is 16 residues long. Germline values: CDR1 SGHNT, CDR2 YYREEE (reference sequence). Trimming removed 4 bases from V and 7 bases from J; junction bases left unmatched: 15. CDR3 in DNA: TGTGCCAGCAGCGGGGGGCCACTACTAGCGGGCAATGAGCAGTACTTC. As protein: CASSGGPLLAGNEQYF.

The V gene is TRBV7-2, the J gene TRBJ1-2; no clear D. This CDR3 spans 15 amino acids. The V and J ends lost 11 bases and 0 bases respectively, with 19 bases between them. The V gene's germline CDR1 is SGHTA and CDR2 FQGNSA. The CDR3 DNA reads as TGTGCCGGCACCGAACGGGCCTTCACTAACTATGGCTACACCTTC. Its protein is CAGTERAFTNYGYTF.

This clonotype was counted at least ten times. The rearrangement links TRBV9 to TRBJ2-3; D possibly corresponds to TRBD2 (6 bases). The germline CDR1 and CDR2 sequences are SGDLS and YYNGEE. Deletions cut 0 bases from V and 0 bases from J, with 8 bases between. The CDR3 runs to 15 residues. CDR3: CASSVAGTSTDTQYF. The CDR3 bases are TGTGCCAGCAGCGTAGCCGGGACTAGCACAGATACGCAGTATTTT.

The V and J genes are TRBV6-5 and TRBJ2-2, with D possibly being TRBD1 (5 bases). Germline lookup yields CDR1 MNHEY and CDR2 SVGAGI. This CDR3 comprises 17 residues. V lost 4 bases, J lost 0 bases, and 15 bases lay in between. The chain's CDR3 is CASSFFQGTANTGELFF. The CDR3 DNA reads TGTGCCAGCAGTTTTTTTCAGGGAACGGCGAACACCGGGGAGCTGTTTTTT.

The chain employs TRBV7-9 and TRBJ2-1, with 11 positions matching TRBD2. V trimming: 5 bases; J trimming: 8 bases; junction bases outside the gene matches: 8. CDR3 length equals 15 residues. The germline CDR1 and CDR2 sequences are SEHNR and FQNEAQ (reference sequence). The CDR3 loop is CASSPGSSGRDEQFF. The CDR3 DNA reads TGTGCCAGCAGCCCTGGTAGTAGCGGGAGGGATGAGCAGTTCTTC.

This rearrangement joins TRBV5-1 to TRBJ2-1; 9 positions agree with TRBD2. V lost 6 bases to trimming and J lost 5 bases; unmatched junction nucleotides: 12. The V gene's germline CDR1 is SGHRS and CDR2 YFSETQ. The CDR3 consists of 16 residues. The CDR3 protein is CASKEVSGRDNNEQFF. Written as DNA, the CDR3 is TGCGCCAGCAAAGAGGTTAGCGGGAGAGATAACAATGAGCAGTTCTTC.

This clonotype showed up just a few times. The V gene is TRBV20-1, the J gene TRBJ2-1, with a possible D match to TRBD2 (6 bases). V was shortened by 5 bases and J by 10 bases, with 18 bases between the two germline ends. The germline gives CDR1 DFQATT, CDR2 SNEGSKA (reference sequence). This CDR3 comprises 13 residues. DNA for the CDR3: TGCAGTGCTCCTGACCTGGGGGGTCAAGAGCAGTTCTTC. Translation: CSAPDLGGQEQFF.

V and J are TRBV12-3 or TRBV12-4 and TRBJ2-5; 9 positions agree with TRBD2. This CDR3 region has 15 residues. The V and J ends lost 3 bases and 11 bases, in that order; junction bases with no gene match: 13. The CDR3 here is CASSFGLAGRNEQYF. CDR3 nucleotides: TGTGCCAGCAGTTTCGGGCTAGCGGGAAGGAATGAGCAGTACTTC.

This clonotype was seen a handful of times. The rearrangement links TRBV27 to TRBJ2-7, with 8 bases matching TRBD2. CDR1 is MNHEY, CDR2 SMNVEV, per germline (reference sequence). V shed 3 bases and J 2 bases; nucleotides not matched to a gene: 3. The CDR3 loop spans 14 amino acids. This CDR3 reads CASSFQRGPYEQYF. The CDR3 region has the DNA TGTGCCAGCAGTTTTCAGCGGGGGCCCTACGAGCAGTACTTC.

The gene calls are TRBV3-1 and TRBJ2-1; TRBD2 matches 9 bases. There are 16 residues in the CDR3. The germline gives CDR1 LGHDT, CDR2 YNNKEL (reference sequence). With 1 base clipped from V and 14 bases from J, the junction kept 15 bases outside the gene matches. The CDR3 loop reads CASSQVRNSGRGEKFF. The CDR3 DNA sequence: TGTGCCAGCAGCCAAGTTCGTAATAGCGGGAGAGGGGAAAAGTTCTTC.

This clonotype was found a few times. The rearrangement uses TRBV11-3 and TRBJ2-7; 7 positions match TRBD2. The CDR3 extends over 14 amino acids. Germline V gene lookup returns CDR1 SGHNT and CDR2 YENEEA. The junction had 11 bases not matched to a gene; V was cut back by 5 bases and J by 7 bases. The CDR3 spells CASSPGGSILEQYF. In nucleotides, the CDR3 is TGTGCCAGCAGCCCCGGGGGGAGCATACTTGAGCAGTACTTC.

This clonotype was recorded a few times. The chain is built from TRBV4-2 and TRBJ1-2, with TRBD1 identical over 8 bases. Germline V CDR1 and CDR2: LGHNA, YNFKEQ. V gave up 2 bases and J gave up 3 bases; unmatched junction bases: 5. The CDR3 contains 15 residues. CDR3 DNA sequence: TGTGCCAGCAGCCAACCCACGGACAGGGACTATGGCTACACCTTC. This sequence encodes CASSQPTDRDYGYTF.